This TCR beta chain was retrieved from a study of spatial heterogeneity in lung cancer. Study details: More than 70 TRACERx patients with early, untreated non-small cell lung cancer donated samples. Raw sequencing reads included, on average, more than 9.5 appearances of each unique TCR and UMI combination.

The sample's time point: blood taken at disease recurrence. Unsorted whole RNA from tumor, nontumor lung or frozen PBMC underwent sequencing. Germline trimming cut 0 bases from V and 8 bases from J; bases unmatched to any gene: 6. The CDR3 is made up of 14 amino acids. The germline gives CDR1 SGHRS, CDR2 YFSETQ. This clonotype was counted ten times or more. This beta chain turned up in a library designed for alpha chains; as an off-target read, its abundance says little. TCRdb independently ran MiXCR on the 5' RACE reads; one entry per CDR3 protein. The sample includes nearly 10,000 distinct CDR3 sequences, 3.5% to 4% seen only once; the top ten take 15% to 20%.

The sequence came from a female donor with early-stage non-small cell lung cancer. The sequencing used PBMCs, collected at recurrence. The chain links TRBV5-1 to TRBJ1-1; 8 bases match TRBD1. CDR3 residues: CASSLAQGAKEAFF. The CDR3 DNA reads TGCGCCAGCAGCTTGGCTCAGGGGGCGAAGGAAGCTTTCTTT. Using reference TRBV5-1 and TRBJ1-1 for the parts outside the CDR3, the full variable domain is KAGVTQTPRYLIKTRGQQVTLSCSPISGHRSVSWYQQTPGQGLQFLFEYFSETQRNKGNFPGRFSGRQFSNSRSEMNVSTLELGDSALYLCASSLAQGAKEAFFGQGTRLTVV.